The subject of this entry is one T cell receptor beta chain. This sample is part of a study of cytomegalovirus exposure and HLA in healthy donors. The junction had 10 bases not matched to a gene; V was cut back by 1 base and J by 6 bases. Germline CDR1 is SGHTA and CDR2 is FQGNSA. The CDR3 has 16 residues. This PCR relied on a set of 60 Vbeta primers and 13 Jbeta primers. Profiled with immunoSEQ multiplex PCR; TCRdb holds only in-frame clones, not every one. The data show some 150,000 clones, about 80% seen once. The TCR was taken from a young man in good health and CMV-seropositive. Sequenced input: PBMCs. This sequence joins TRBV7-2 and TRBJ2-3; 7 positions match TRBD1. The CDR3 sequence: CASSLGGGRFGDTQYF. The DNA for the CDR3 is TGTGCCAGCAGCTTAGGAGGGGGCCGGTTTGGGGATACGCAGTATTTT.